This T cell receptor (beta chain) was found in a study of Graves' ophthalmopathy and Graves' hyperthyroidism. Study-wide context: Peripheral blood (taken before any treatment) was collected at initial diagnosis. General observations from the study: With a specificity of around 76% and a sensitivity of 60% to 71%, the model predicted ophthalmopathy progression.

Researchers took RNA transcripts and amplified TCR beta CDR3 regions from them. The library came from an HTBI-primed first-round RT-PCR and a second-round multiplex PCR. From the multiplex PCR reads, TCRdb called clonotypes with MiXCR, one entry per CDR3 protein. The table includes some 48,000 distinct CDR3 sequences, 50% detected once. This clonotype was seen ten or more times. Its antigen is as yet unknown. This CDR3 comprises 14 residues. Trimming removed 8 bases from V and 0 bases from J, with 13 bases in between. Germline assignment: CDR1 SNHLY and CDR2 FYNNEI. This receptor was obtained from an adult man with Graves' ophthalmopathy. V is TRBV2 and J is TRBJ1-1; D call uncertain. Sequencing used peripheral blood. CDR3 sequence: CASLSDIMNTEAFF. The CDR3 nucleotides are TGTGCCAGCCTCTCCGACATTATGAACACTGAAGCTTTCTTT.